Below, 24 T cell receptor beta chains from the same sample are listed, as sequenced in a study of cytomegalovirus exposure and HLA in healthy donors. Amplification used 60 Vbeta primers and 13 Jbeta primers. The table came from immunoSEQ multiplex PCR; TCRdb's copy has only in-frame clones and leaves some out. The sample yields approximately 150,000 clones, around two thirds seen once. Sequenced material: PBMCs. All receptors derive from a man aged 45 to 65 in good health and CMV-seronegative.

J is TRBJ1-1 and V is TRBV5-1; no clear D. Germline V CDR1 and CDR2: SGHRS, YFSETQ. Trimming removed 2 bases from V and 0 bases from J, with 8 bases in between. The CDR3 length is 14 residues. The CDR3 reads CASSLTHLNTEAFF. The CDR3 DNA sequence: TGCGCCAGCAGCTTAACACACCTGAACACTGAAGCTTTCTTT.

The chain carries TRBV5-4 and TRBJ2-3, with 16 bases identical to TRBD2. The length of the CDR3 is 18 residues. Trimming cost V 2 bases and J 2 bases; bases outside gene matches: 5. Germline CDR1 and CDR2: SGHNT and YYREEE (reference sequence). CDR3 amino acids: CASSFPGLAGGHTDTQYF. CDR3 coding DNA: TGTGCCAGCAGCTTTCCGGGACTAGCGGGGGGGCACACAGATACGCAGTATTTT.

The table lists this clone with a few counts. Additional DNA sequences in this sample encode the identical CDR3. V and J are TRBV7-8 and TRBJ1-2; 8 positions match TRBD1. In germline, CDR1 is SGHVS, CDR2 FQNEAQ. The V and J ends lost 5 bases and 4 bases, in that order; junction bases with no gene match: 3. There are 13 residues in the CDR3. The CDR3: CASSPDRGYGYTF. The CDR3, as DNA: TGTGCCAGCAGCCCCGACAGGGGCTATGGCTACACCTTC.

The CDR3 is CASSRPSGGNTIYF. The CDR3 DNA is TGTGCCAGCAGTCGGCCATCAGGTGGAAACACCATATATTTT. The V gene is TRBV4-2, the J gene TRBJ1-3; D not certain. CDR1 is LGHNA and CDR2 is YNFKEQ in the germline V gene. The CDR3 runs to 14 residues. The V and J ends lost 6 bases and 3 bases respectively, with 12 bases between them.

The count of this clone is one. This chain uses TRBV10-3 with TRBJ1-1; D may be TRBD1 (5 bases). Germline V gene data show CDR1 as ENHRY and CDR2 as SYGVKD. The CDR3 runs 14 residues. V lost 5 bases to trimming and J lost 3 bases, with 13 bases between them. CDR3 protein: CAISPHQGYTEAFF. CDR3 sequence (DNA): TGTGCCATCAGTCCTCACCAGGGTTACACTGAAGCTTTCTTT.

The CDR3 sequence: CASSHLTSGGGTDTQYF. As DNA, the CDR3 is TGTGCCAGCAGCCACTTGACTAGCGGGGGTGGGACAGATACGCAGTATTTT. This chain uses TRBV7-9 with TRBJ2-3, with 12 bases that match TRBD2. The CDR3 runs 17 residues. CDR1 is SEHNR, CDR2 FQNEAQ, per germline (reference sequence). J was trimmed by 3 bases and V by 5 bases; bases with no gene match: 9.

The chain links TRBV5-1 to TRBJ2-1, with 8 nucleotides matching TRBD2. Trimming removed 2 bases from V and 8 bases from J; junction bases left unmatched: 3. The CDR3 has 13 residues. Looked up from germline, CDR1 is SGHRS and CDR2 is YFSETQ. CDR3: CASSFRGGDEQFF. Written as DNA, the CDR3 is TGCGCCAGCAGCTTCCGGGGGGGGGATGAGCAGTTCTTC.

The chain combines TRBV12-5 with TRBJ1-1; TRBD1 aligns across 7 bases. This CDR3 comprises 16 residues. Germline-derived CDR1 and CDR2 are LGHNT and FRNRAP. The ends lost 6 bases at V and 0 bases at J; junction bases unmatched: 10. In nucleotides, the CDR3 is TGTGCTAGTGGAAGCAACAGGGGAAACATGAACACTGAAGCTTTCTTT. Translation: CASGSNRGNMNTEAFF.

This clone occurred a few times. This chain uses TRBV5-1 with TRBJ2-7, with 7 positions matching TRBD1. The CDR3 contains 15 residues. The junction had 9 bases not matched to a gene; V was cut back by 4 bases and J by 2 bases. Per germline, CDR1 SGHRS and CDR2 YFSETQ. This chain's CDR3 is CASSVGTVGPYEQYF. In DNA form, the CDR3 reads TGCGCCAGCAGCGTGGGGACAGTAGGGCCCTACGAGCAGTACTTC.

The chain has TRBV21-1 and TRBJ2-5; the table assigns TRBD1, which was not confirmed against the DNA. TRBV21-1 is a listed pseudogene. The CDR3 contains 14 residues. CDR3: CASKVAGPPETQYF. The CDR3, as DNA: TGTGCCAGCAAAGTTGCAGGGCCACCCGAGACCCAGTACTTC.

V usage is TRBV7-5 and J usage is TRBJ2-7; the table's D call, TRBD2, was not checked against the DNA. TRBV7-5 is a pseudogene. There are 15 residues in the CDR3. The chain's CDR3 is CVRSLVIRGRYEQYF. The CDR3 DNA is TGTGTCAGAAGCTTAGTCATTCGGGGAAGGTACGAGCAGTACTTC.

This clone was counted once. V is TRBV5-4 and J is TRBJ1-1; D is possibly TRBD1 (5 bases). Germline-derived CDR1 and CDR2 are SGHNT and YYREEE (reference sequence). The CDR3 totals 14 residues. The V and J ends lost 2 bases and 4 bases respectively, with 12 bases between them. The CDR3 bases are TGTGCCAGCAGCTTTAAGGGGAGGGGCACTGAAGCTTTCTTT. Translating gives CASSFKGRGTEAFF. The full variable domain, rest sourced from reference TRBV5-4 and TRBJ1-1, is ETGVTQSPTHLIKTRGQQVTLRCSSQSGHNTVSWYQQALGQGPQFIFQYYREEENGRGNFPPRFSGLQFPNYSSELNVNALELDDSALYLCASSFKGRGTEAFFGQGTRLTVV.

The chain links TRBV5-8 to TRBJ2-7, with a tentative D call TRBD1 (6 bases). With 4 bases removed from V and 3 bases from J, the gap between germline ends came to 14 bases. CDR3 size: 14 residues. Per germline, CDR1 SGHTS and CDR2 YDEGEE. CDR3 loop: CASSLRTAYYEQYF. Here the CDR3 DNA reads TGTGCCAGCAGCCTAAGGACAGCCTACTACGAGCAGTACTTC.

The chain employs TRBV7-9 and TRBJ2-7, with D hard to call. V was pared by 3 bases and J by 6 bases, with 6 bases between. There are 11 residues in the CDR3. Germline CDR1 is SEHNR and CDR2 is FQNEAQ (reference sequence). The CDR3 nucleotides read TGTGCCAGCAGCTTGGGCCCCGAGCAGTACTTC. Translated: CASSLGPEQYF.

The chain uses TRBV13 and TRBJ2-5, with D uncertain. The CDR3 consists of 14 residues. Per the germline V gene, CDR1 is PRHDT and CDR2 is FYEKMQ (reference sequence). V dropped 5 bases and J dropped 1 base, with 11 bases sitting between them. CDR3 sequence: CASSPVSTQETQYF. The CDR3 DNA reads TGTGCCAGCAGCCCGGTTAGTACCCAAGAGACCCAGTACTTC.

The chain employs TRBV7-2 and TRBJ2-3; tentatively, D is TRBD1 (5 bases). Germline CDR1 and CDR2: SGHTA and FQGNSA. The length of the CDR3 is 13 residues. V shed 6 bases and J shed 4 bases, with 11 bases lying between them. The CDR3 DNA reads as TGTGCCAGCAGAGGCAGGGAACCAGATACGCAGTATTTT. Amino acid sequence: CASRGREPDTQYF.

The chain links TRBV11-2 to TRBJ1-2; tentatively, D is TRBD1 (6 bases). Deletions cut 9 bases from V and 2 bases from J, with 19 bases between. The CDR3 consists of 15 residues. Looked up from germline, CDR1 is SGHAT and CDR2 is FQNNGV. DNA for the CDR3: TGTGCCAGTCACCCTCCCGGGACACTCAACTATGGCTACACCTTC. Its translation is CASHPPGTLNYGYTF.

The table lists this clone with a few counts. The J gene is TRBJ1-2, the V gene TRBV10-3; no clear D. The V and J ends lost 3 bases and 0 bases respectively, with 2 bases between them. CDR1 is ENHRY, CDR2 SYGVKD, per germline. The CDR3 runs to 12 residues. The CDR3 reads CAISDTNYGYTF. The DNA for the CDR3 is TGTGCCATCAGTGACACTAACTATGGCTACACCTTC.

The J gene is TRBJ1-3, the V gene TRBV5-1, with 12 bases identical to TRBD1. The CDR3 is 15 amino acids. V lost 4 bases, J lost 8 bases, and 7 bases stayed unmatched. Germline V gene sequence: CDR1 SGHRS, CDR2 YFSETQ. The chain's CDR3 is CASSPGTGGQYTIYF. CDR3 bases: TGCGCCAGCAGCCCCGGGACAGGGGGCCAGTACACCATATATTTT.

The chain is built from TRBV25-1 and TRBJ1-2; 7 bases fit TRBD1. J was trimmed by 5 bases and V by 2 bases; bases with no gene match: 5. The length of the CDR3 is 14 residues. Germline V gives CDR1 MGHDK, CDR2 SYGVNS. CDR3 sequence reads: CASSEPGTVYGYTF. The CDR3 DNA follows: TGTGCCAGCAGTGAACCCGGGACAGTTTATGGCTACACCTTC.

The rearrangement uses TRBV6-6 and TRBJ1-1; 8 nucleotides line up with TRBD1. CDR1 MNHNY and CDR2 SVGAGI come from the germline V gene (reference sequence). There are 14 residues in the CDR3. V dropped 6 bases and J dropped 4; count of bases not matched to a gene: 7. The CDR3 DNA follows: TGTGCCAGCAGAGTGAGGACAGGGAGCACTGAAGCTTTCTTT. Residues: CASRVRTGSTEAFF.

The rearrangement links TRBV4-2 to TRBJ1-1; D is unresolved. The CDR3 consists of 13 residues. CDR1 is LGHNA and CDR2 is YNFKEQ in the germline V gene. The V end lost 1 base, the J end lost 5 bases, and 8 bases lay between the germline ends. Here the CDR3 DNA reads TGTGCCAGCAGCCAAGTTGGGCAGACTGAAGCTTTCTTT. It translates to CASSQVGQTEAFF.

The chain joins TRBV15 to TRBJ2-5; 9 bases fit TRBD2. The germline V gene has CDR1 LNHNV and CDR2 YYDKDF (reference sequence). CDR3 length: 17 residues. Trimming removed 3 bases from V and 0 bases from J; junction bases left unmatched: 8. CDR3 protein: CATSSPQAGGYQETQYF. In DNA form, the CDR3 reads TGTGCCACCAGCAGTCCTCAGGCGGGGGGGTACCAAGAGACCCAGTACTTC.

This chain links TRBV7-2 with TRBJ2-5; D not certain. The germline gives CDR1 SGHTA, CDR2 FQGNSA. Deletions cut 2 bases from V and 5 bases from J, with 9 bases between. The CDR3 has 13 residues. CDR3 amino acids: CASSLLRRETQYF. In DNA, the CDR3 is TGTGCCAGCAGCTTACTTCGGCGGGAGACCCAGTACTTC.